Listed below are T cell receptor beta chains from one sample, sequenced in a study of blood T cell repertoires in COVID-19. Method: immunoSEQ multiplex PCR; TCRdb's copy keeps in-frame clones and lacks some. The table shows fewer than 250,000 clones, with approximately 91% occurring only once. The sequenced sample consisted of peripheral blood. The origin of the receptors is a man aged 25 to 40 with acute or convalescent COVID-19. The CDR3 runs from the conserved cysteine through the conserved F or W. The D gene is left open where the match is weak. Rows give clone size only sometimes, using once, few, many, or a class for an expanded clone.

J: TRBJ2-7; D: TRBD1; V: TRBV15; size: few; DNA: TGTGCCACCAGCAGAGATCGCCATGACAGGGTCGAGCAGTACTTC; CDR3: CATSRDRHDRVEQYF
J: TRBJ1-1; D: TRBD1; V: TRBV2; size: NA; DNA: TGTGCCAGCAGTTGGGACAGACAGCAAGCTTTCTTT; CDR3: CASSWDRQQAFF
J: TRBJ2-3; D: TRBD2; V: TRBV10-1; size: NA; DNA: TGCGCCAGCAGTGAGGCATCGACTAGCGGGGGCCCTCGGGATACGCAGTATTTT; CDR3: CASSEASTSGGPRDTQYF
J: TRBJ1-1; D: TRBD1; V: TRBV29-1; size: NA; DNA: TGCAGCGTTGGGGATCCCCGGGACAGGGCTGCTTTCTTT; CDR3: CSVGDPRDRAAFF
J: TRBJ1-4; D: NA; V: TRBV13; size: NA; DNA: TGTGCCAGCAGCTCCCGAGGGGAAAAACTGTTTTTT; CDR3: CASSSRGEKLFF
J: TRBJ2-5; D: NA; V: TRBV6-5; size: NA; DNA: TGTGCCAGCAGTCGGTCGGTCGCCCAAGAGACCCAGTACTTC; CDR3: CASSRSVAQETQYF
J: TRBJ2-7; D: NA; V: TRBV20-1; size: once; DNA: TGCAGTGCTATTATCCGTTACGAGCAGTACTTC; CDR3: CSAIIRYEQYF
J: TRBJ2-1; D: TRBD2; V: TRBV5-6; size: NA; DNA: TGTGCCAGCAGCTTTTTAGGGACTAGCGTCAATGAGCAGTTCTTC; CDR3: CASSFLGTSVNEQFF
J: TRBJ2-3; D: TRBD1; V: TRBV10-3; size: NA; DNA: TGTGCCATCATGGGGGACAGAGTAGCAGATACGCAGTATTTT; CDR3: CAIMGDRVADTQYF
J: TRBJ1-6; D: NA; V: TRBV28; size: NA; DNA: TGTGCCAGCAGTTCGGATTCACCCCTCCACTTT; CDR3: CASSSDSPLHF
J: TRBJ2-1; D: TRBD2; V: TRBV10-1; size: NA; DNA: TGCGCCAGCAGTCCGGGACTAGCGGGAACCTCCTCCTACAATGAGCAGTTCTTC; CDR3: CASSPGLAGTSSYNEQFF
J: TRBJ2-7; D: TRBD1; V: TRBV28; size: NA; DNA: TGTGCCAGCACGTGGACAGGGGGTTACGAGCAGTACTTC; CDR3: CASTWTGGYEQYF
J: TRBJ2-1; D: NA; V: TRBV28; size: NA; DNA: TGTGCCAGCAGTTATATCCGGGTCAAGCCCTACAATGAGCAGTTCTTC; CDR3: CASSYIRVKPYNEQFF
J: TRBJ1-1; D: TRBD1; V: TRBV28; size: NA; DNA: TGTGCCAGCAGTCTGCGCCCCAGGGGGCGCGGCACTGAAGCTTTCTTT; CDR3: CASSLRPRGRGTEAFF
J: TRBJ2-2; D: NA; V: TRBV5-1; size: NA; DNA: TGCGCCAGCAGTCAATTCACCGGGGAGCTGTTTTTT; CDR3: CASSQFTGELFF
J: TRBJ2-7; D: TRBD2; V: TRBV25-1; size: NA; DNA: TGTGCCAGCACCAGACTAGCGAAAGAGCAGTACTTC; CDR3: CASTRLAKEQYF
J: TRBJ2-5; D: NA; V: TRBV2; size: NA; DNA: TGTGCCAGCCCCGGTGCTGTTGGCGGCGGAGAGACCCAGTACTTC; CDR3: CASPGAVGGGETQYF
J: TRBJ1-1; D: NA; V: TRBV2; size: NA; DNA: TGTGCCAGCAGTGAAATTCAGGGAGGGCAAGCTTTCTTT; CDR3: CASSEIQGGQAFF
J: TRBJ2-7; D: TRBD2; V: TRBV6-1; size: NA; DNA: TGTGCCAGCAGTGCAACCGGGACTAGCGGAACCTACGAGCAGTACTTC; CDR3: CASSATGTSGTYEQYF
J: TRBJ1-1; D: NA; V: TRBV7-9; size: NA; DNA: TGTGCCAGCAGCTCTCTTTTGGGGAGGGACGGAGAAGCTTTCTTT; CDR3: CASSSLLGRDGEAFF
J: TRBJ2-1; D: NA; V: TRBV5-1; size: once; DNA: TGCGCCAGCAGCTTGGCCGCCTCCTCGGATGAGCAGTTCTTC; CDR3: CASSLAASSDEQFF
J: TRBJ2-3; D: TRBD1; V: TRBV30; size: medium-sized; DNA: TGTGCCTGGGGAACCGGACAGGAGTATCCAGATACGCAGTATTTT; CDR3: CAWGTGQEYPDTQYF
J: TRBJ2-3; D: TRBD2; V: TRBV28; size: NA; DNA: TGTGCCACCGGGGGGACTAGTTATGTGATTGGTACGCAGTATTTT; CDR3: CATGGTSYVIGTQYF
J: TRBJ1-1; D: NA; V: TRBV2; size: NA; DNA: TGTGCCAGCAGTGAAGAGCGGGCGATCGACACTGAAGCTTTCTTT; CDR3: CASSEERAIDTEAFF
J: TRBJ1-1; D: NA; V: TRBV19; size: NA; DNA: TGTGCCAGTAGTCGACAGACTGGGAACACTGAAGCTTTCTTT; CDR3: CASSRQTGNTEAFF
J: TRBJ1-1; D: NA; V: TRBV28; size: NA; DNA: TGTGCCAGCACCCAGGCCCTAAGGACTGAAGCTTTCTTT; CDR3: CASTQALRTEAFF
J: TRBJ2-5; D: TRBD1; V: TRBV5-5; size: NA; DNA: TGTGCCAGCAGCTTGCAGGGGGCGGGTCAAGAGACCCAGTACTTC; CDR3: CASSLQGAGQETQYF
J: TRBJ1-1; D: NA; V: TRBV19; size: NA; DNA: TGTGCCAGTAGTCGAGGACAGTTTGAAGCTTTCTTT; CDR3: CASSRGQFEAFF
J: TRBJ1-5; D: NA; V: TRBV28; size: NA; DNA: TGTGCCAGCAGTTTTTCCGGTAGCAATCAGCCCCAGCATTTT; CDR3: CASSFSGSNQPQHF
J: TRBJ1-1; D: NA; V: TRBV6-1; size: NA; DNA: TGTGCCAGCAGTGACCAGGGAGGAATCACTGAAGCTTTCTTT; CDR3: CASSDQGGITEAFF
J: TRBJ1-2; D: NA; V: TRBV24-1; size: NA; DNA: TGTGCCACCAGTGGTTTGTCAGGGGCGGGCTACACCTTC; CDR3: CATSGLSGAGYTF
J: TRBJ2-4; D: NA; V: TRBV19; size: NA; DNA: TGTGCCACAGCGGCTAGGGAATCGATCATTCAGTACTTC; CDR3: CATAARESIIQYF
J: TRBJ1-4; D: NA; V: TRBV5-1; size: NA; DNA: TGCGCCAGCAGCGACGGGTCAGCAACTAATGAAAAACTGTTTTTT; CDR3: CASSDGSATNEKLFF
J: TRBJ2-5; D: NA; V: TRBV29-1; size: NA; DNA: TGCAGCGTAAGACAGGTCCAAGAGACCCAGTACTTC; CDR3: CSVRQVQETQYF
J: TRBJ1-2; D: TRBD1; V: TRBV7-2; size: NA; DNA: TGTGCCAGCAGCCATCGAGAGAGACAGGGGTTACATGGCTACACCTTC; CDR3: CASSHRERQGLHGYTF
J: TRBJ2-5; D: TRBD1; V: TRBV5-5; size: NA; DNA: TGTGCCAGCAGCAGCCGGACAGGGAGGGAGACCCAGTACTTC; CDR3: CASSSRTGRETQYF
J: TRBJ2-5; D: NA; V: TRBV3-1/TRBV3-2; size: NA; DNA: TGTGCCAGCAGCCCCATCAGGGGATCCCAAGAGACCCAGTACTTC; CDR3: CASSPIRGSQETQYF
J: TRBJ2-5; D: NA; V: TRBV7-3; size: NA; DNA: TGTGCCAGCTCCCTAGGACACAAAGAGACCCAGTACTTC; CDR3: CASSLGHKETQYF
J: TRBJ2-1; D: TRBD1; V: TRBV6-5; size: NA; DNA: TGTGCCAGCAACCCCGGGACAGGGGGCTACAATGAGCAGTTCTTC; CDR3: CASNPGTGGYNEQFF
J: TRBJ1-2; D: NA; V: TRBV27; size: NA; DNA: TGTGCCAGCAGTTCAGTGGGGGGGTACTATGGCTACACCTTC; CDR3: CASSSVGGYYGYTF
J: TRBJ1-5; D: NA; V: TRBV2; size: NA; DNA: TGTGCCAGCAGACCGGACAGTTATCAGCCCCAGCATTTT; CDR3: CASRPDSYQPQHF
J: TRBJ2-1; D: NA; V: TRBV30; size: NA; DNA: TGTGCCTGGAGTGTGGGTCGGGATGAGCAGTTCTTC; CDR3: CAWSVGRDEQFF
J: TRBJ1-1; D: TRBD1; V: TRBV19; size: NA; DNA: TGTGCCAGTAGTACCCGGGACAGGGTAACCGCAGTCACTGAAGCTTTCTTT; CDR3: CASSTRDRVTAVTEAFF
J: TRBJ1-6; D: NA; V: TRBV12-3/TRBV12-4; size: NA; DNA: TGTGCCAGCAAGTTGCAGGGTTCTTCACCCCTCCACTTT; CDR3: CASKLQGSSPLHF
J: TRBJ2-7; D: TRBD1; V: TRBV11-3; size: NA; DNA: TGTGCCAGCAGCTTAGAAGGGACAGGCCCCTACGAGCAGTACTTC; CDR3: CASSLEGTGPYEQYF
J: TRBJ1-2; D: NA; V: TRBV6-4; size: NA; DNA: TGTGCCAGCAGTGCGTCCGGACTACTTACCTATGGCTACACCTTC; CDR3: CASSASGLLTYGYTF
J: TRBJ1-6; D: NA; V: TRBV7-9; size: NA; DNA: TGTGCCAGCAGCCGAGATAGATCGGGTACAGGGAAGAACTCACCCCTCCACTTT; CDR3: CASSRDRSGTGKNSPLHF
J: TRBJ2-7; D: NA; V: TRBV29-1; size: NA; DNA: TGCAGCGTCGTAACCGGGACTGCTAGAATAGAGCAGTACTTC; CDR3: CSVVTGTARIEQYF
J: TRBJ1-4; D: TRBD1; V: TRBV10-1; size: NA; DNA: TGCGCCAGCAGTGAAGGGGGCCGAACTAATGAAAAACTGTTTTTT; CDR3: CASSEGGRTNEKLFF
J: TRBJ1-2; D: NA; V: TRBV29-1; size: NA; DNA: TGCAGCGTTACTGGGGGGGCCAACTATGGCTACACCTTC; CDR3: CSVTGGANYGYTF
J: TRBJ1-5; D: TRBD1; V: TRBV19; size: NA; DNA: TGTGCCAGTAGGGCCGGGACAGGGGGCGGCCATCAGCCCCAGCATTTT; CDR3: CASRAGTGGGHQPQHF
J: TRBJ1-1; D: TRBD1; V: TRBV15; size: NA; DNA: TGTGCCACCACGAAGGACAGGGGGGATACTGAAGCTTTCTTT; CDR3: CATTKDRGDTEAFF
J: TRBJ2-7; D: TRBD1; V: TRBV6-5; size: NA; DNA: TGTGCCAGCAGTTACAGGACAGGGGATAACGAGCAGTACTTC; CDR3: CASSYRTGDNEQYF
J: TRBJ1-5; D: NA; V: TRBV30; size: NA; DNA: TGTGCCTGGAGTGACGGGGGTCAAGGTCAGCCCCAGCATTTT; CDR3: CAWSDGGQGQPQHF
J: TRBJ1-1; D: TRBD1; V: TRBV13; size: NA; DNA: TGTGCCAGCAGGGCCCCCGGGACAGGGTCGTCAGCTTTCTTT; CDR3: CASRAPGTGSSAFF